These 4 T cell receptor beta chains originate from one sample sequenced in a study of blood T cell repertoires in COVID-19. The assay was immunoSEQ multiplex PCR, and TCRdb's table has in-frame clones only and misses some. The sample lists roughly 250,000 clones; around 81% were seen once. Sequencing was done on a sample of peripheral blood. The receptors come from a woman aged 55-70 years with active or convalescent COVID-19.

The chain combines TRBV9 with TRBJ2-5, with 7 nucleotides matching TRBD1. This CDR3 is built from 15 residues. The J segment lost 1 base and the V segment lost 3 bases, leaving 6 bases of the junction unmatched. Germline V gene lookup returns CDR1 SGDLS and CDR2 YYNGEE. The CDR3 DNA reads as TGTGCCAGCAGCGCCAGACAGGGACGCCAAGAGACCCAGTACTTC. Protein sequence: CASSARQGRQETQYF.

The chain uses TRBV7-2 and TRBJ2-1; D may be TRBD2 (5 bases). The CDR3 has 15 amino acids. Looked up from germline, CDR1 is SGHTA and CDR2 is FQGNSA. Trimming removed 2 bases at V and 0 bases at J, with 8 bases between. DNA for the CDR3: TGTGCCAGCAGCTTAACGGGGAACTCCTACAATGAGCAGTTCTTC. Translation gives CASSLTGNSYNEQFF.

The chain uses TRBV9 and TRBJ2-7; 8 bases align to TRBD1. The V segment lost 3 bases and the J segment 5 bases; nucleotides outside the gene matches: 4. Germline assignment: CDR1 SGDLS and CDR2 YYNGEE. CDR3 length equals 13 residues. The CDR3, as DNA: TGTGCCAGCAGCGCGGACAGGGCCCACGAGCAGTACTTC. This translates into CASSADRAHEQYF.

This chain uses TRBV7-2 with TRBJ2-5; D call uncertain. CDR1 is SGHTA and CDR2 is FQGNSA in the germline V gene. Trimming stripped 7 bases from V and 5 bases from J, with 17 bases between. This CDR3 is 14 amino acids long. CDR3 sequence reads: CASTPDSGRETQYF. As DNA, the CDR3 is TGTGCCAGCACCCCGGATTCGGGTCGGGAGACCCAGTACTTC.